The sequence of this T cell receptor (beta chain) was determined in a study of T cells expressing NK-cell markers. Study in general: There were seven HCMV-seropositive donors and one seronegative donor among the eight sequenced.

Notes on the study in general: Leadership of the CD3+CD56-NKG2C+ fraction also belonged to these clonotypes in a handful of donors.

TCRdb reprocessed the 5' RACE reads and keeps a single row for each CDR3 protein, giving no DNA. The ten top clones account for around 11%, within a sample of fewer than 400,000 distinct CDR3 sequences. Details on this clonotype: Its antigen remains unknown.

The origin of this receptor is a woman aged 45-65 years in good health. The material sequenced was blood T cells: a sorted CD56 or NKG2C T cell subset, CD4+ or CD8+ T cells, or bulk PBMC T cells (not recorded which).

CDR3 protein: CASSYQQRNIQYF. The chain has TRBV6-2 or TRBV6-3 and TRBJ2-4. This CDR3 spans 13 amino acids. CDR1 MNHEY and CDR2 SVGEGT come from the germline V gene.